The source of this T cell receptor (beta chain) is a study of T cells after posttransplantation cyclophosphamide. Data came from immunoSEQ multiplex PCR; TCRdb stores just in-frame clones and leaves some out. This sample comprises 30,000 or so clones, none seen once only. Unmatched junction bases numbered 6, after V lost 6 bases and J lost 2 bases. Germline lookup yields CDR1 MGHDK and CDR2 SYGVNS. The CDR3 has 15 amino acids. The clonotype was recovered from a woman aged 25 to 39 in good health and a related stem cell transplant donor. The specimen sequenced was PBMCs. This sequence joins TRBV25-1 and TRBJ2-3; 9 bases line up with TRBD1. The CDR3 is CASRETGGITDTQYF. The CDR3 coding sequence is TGTGCCAGCAGGGAGACAGGGGGGATCACAGATACGCAGTATTTT. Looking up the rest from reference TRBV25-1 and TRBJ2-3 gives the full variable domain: EADIYQTPRYLVIGTGKKITLECSQTMGHDKMYWYQQDPGMELHLIHYSYGVNSTEKGDLSSESTVSRIRTEHFPLTLESARPSHTSQYLCASRETGGITDTQYFGPGTRLTVL.